This T cell receptor (beta chain) came from a study of CD8 T cells in ankylosing spondylitis. Whole-study results and caveats: Several of the motif variants were reported before in synovial fluid and blood from reactive arthritis. Typical of ankylosing spondylitis blood, it appeared, was a TCR beta motif of under 10 highly homologous variants. According to the report, clones linked to the disease were significantly enriched in matched synovial fluid samples taken from ankylosing spondylitis patients.

The J segment lost 2 bases and the V segment lost 4 bases, leaving 11 bases of the junction unmatched. Germline V CDR1 and CDR2: MNHEY, SVGAGI. The CDR3 consists of 17 residues. This clonotype was observed a few times. Antigen specificity is unknown. TCRdb fed the 5' RACE reads into MiXCR, producing one record per CDR3 protein. This table holds a few hundred thousand distinct CDR3 sequences, about 20% found once. This clonotype was obtained from a male donor with ankylosing spondylitis or in good health (not recorded which). The sequenced material came from blood, either unsorted or a sorted T cell fraction (not recorded which). The V and J genes are TRBV6-5 and TRBJ2-3, with 8 positions matching TRBD1. The CDR3 nucleotides read TGTGCCAGCAGTTCCTGGACAGGGCAGACAGTCACAGATACGCAGTATTTT. It translates to CASSSWTGQTVTDTQYF.